The 31 T cell receptor delta chains below come from one sample, sequenced in a study of γδ T cells in repeated Plasmodium falciparum infection. TCRdb reprocessed the multiplex PCR reads through CATT. The sample records some 100,000 delta-chain clones, roughly 1.4% being singletons. Flow sorting of PBMC yielded separate Vgamma9/Vdelta2+ and Vdelta2-negative gammadelta T cell populations for bulk repertoire analysis. Sequenced sample: gamma-delta T cells from blood. Every receptor here comes from a pool of human donors (malaria-infected and uninfected, not separated).

Worth noting for this clone: Given a far larger clone just one base away, this is likely a sequencing read error. The same CDR3 can be traced to other DNA sequences in this sample. The chain is built from TRDV1 and TRDJ1; 10 nucleotides align to TRDD3. Trimming removed 0 bases from V and 0 bases from J; junction bases left unmatched: 19. Per the germline V gene, CDR1 is TSWWSYY and CDR2 is QGS. The length of the CDR3 is 22 residues. CDR3 region: CALGELSYNVLLGDAYTDKLIF. CDR3 nucleotide sequence: TGTGCTCTTGGGGAACTGAGCTACAACGTCTTACTGGGGGATGCTTACACCGATAAACTCATCTTT.

This clone was seen a handful of times. TCRdb has a much larger clone's protein, which differs at residue 3 from the translation of this DNA, likely because of a read error; what is shown is the protein translated from the DNA. This chain links TRDV2 with TRDJ1, with D hard to call. The J gene comes from matching the DNA to germline here; TCRdb lacks it. Per the germline V gene, CDR1 is GEAIGNYY and CDR2 is EKD. The CDR3 is made up of 18 amino acids. Here the CDR3 reads CAYDTKYYQPMYTDKLIF. The CDR3 DNA reads TGTGCCTATGACACGAAGTACTACCAGCCGATGTACACCGATAAACTCATCTTT.

This clone has more than one count but fewer than ten. The protein in TCRdb stems from a much larger clone and differs at residue 8 from this DNA's translation, likely a read error; here the protein is translated from the DNA. In DNA form, the CDR3 reads TGTGCTCTTGGGGAACTAGTGGCCTACCGTCCTACGACGGCGTACTGGGTCCCCGATAAACTCATCTTT. Its protein product is CALGELVAYRPTTAYWVPDKLIF. The gene calls are TRDV1 and TRDJ1, with D possibly called TRDD2 or TRDD3 (6 bases each). The V end lost 0 bases, the J end lost 3 bases, and 35 bases lay between the germline ends. The CDR3 covers 23 residues. Per the germline V gene, CDR1 is TSWWSYY and CDR2 is QGS.

Points on this clone: TCRdb's protein, taken from a much larger clone, differs from this DNA's translation at residue 14, likely owing to a read error; the protein displayed comes from the DNA. The chain carries TRDV1 and TRDJ1; 12 positions match TRDD3. After removal of 2 bases from V and 5 bases from J, the junction contained 12 bases not matched to a gene. Germline CDR1 TSWWSYY, CDR2 QGS. CDR3 length equals 18 residues. CDR3 DNA sequence: TGTGCTCTTGGGGAAGGGCTACGCCCCTGGGGGATACGGGATAAACTCATCTTT. This codes for CALGEGLRPWGIRDKLIF.

As for this clone: Since a far larger clone is one base different, this is likely a read error. The sample contains more than one DNA sequence encoding this CDR3. The chain links TRDV1 to TRDJ1; D remains unclear. CDR1 is TSWWSYY and CDR2 is QGS in the germline V gene. The length of the CDR3 is 14 residues. CDR3 bases: TGTGCTCTTGGGATTCCCAAGTACACTGATAAACTCATCTTT. Translating gives CALGIPKYTDKLIF.

Concerning this clone itself: The mismatch at residue 14 between this DNA's translation and the TCRdb protein of a much larger clone likely reflects a read error; the protein shown is translated from the DNA. CDR3 sequence: CALGEGHRPLLRPPPYTDKLIF. DNA for the CDR3: TGTGCTCTTGGGGAAGGGCATCGGCCCCTGCTGAGACCCCCACCGTACACCGATAAACTCATCTTT. The chain employs TRDV1 and TRDJ1; D unclear. The J gene was missing in TCRdb and was found by matching the end of the DNA to germline. This CDR3 comprises 22 residues. Germline V gives CDR1 TSWWSYY, CDR2 QGS. The ends were cut back, 2 bases at V and 0 bases at J, with 31 bases in the middle.

To note about this clone: It differs at one base from a far larger clone, so likely a read error. This sample includes further DNA sequences coding for the same CDR3. This chain connects TRDV1 to TRDJ1; 10 nucleotides agree with TRDD3. The CDR3 has 23 residues. Germline V gene sequence: CDR1 TSWWSYY, CDR2 QGS. The CDR3 DNA sequence: TGTGCCCTTGGGGTCCTACCGGGTCCACGTAAACCCACTGGGGGATTATTCACCGATAAACTCATCTTT. Amino acid sequence: CALGVLPGPRKPTGGLFTDKLIF.

This clone appeared many times. This clone may be a read error of a much larger clone one base away. The rearrangement uses TRDV1 and TRDJ1; either TRDD2 or TRDD3 may fit D (5 bases each). The CDR3 has 22 amino acids. Germline loops: CDR1 TSWWSYY, CDR2 QGS. V lost 5 bases and J 0 bases, leaving 34 bases between the germline ends. CDR3 residues: CALGPLEFLRSILVDYTDKLIF. The CDR3 DNA reads TGTGCTCTTGGGCCCCTGGAATTCCTTCGATCTATACTGGTGGACTACACCGATAAACTCATCTTT.

This clone was picked up many times. The protein given by TCRdb reflects a much larger clone and differs at residue 15 from this DNA's translation, likely from a read error; the protein shown is the DNA's translation. This sequence joins TRDV1 and TRDJ3; TRDD3 matches at 10 bases. Germline V gene sequence: CDR1 TSWWSYY, CDR2 QGS. The CDR3 runs to 20 residues. CDR3 coding DNA: TGTGCTCTTGGGAAGGGAGTACTGGGGGATTACTCCTGGGACGCCCGACAGATGTTTTTC. Translation: CALGKGVLGDYSWDARQMFF.

For this clone: This likely stems from a read error, as it lies one base from a far larger clone. Other DNA sequences from this sample encode an identical CDR3 as well. This chain uses TRDV1 with TRDJ1, with 10 bases aligning to TRDD3. In the absence of a J gene in TCRdb, the DNA was matched to germline to assign it here. The CDR3 loop spans 22 amino acids. Germline loops: CDR1 TSWWSYY, CDR2 QGS. The CDR3 loop reads CALGELGGGYAPRPSYTDKLIF. The CDR3 DNA reads TGCGCTCTTGGGGAACTAGGGGGGGGATACGCGCCGAGGCCCTCGTACACCGATAAACTCATCTTT.

Comment on this clone: A far larger clone is a single base away, which makes a read error likely. This CDR3 is also generated by other DNA sequences in the sample. CDR3 coding DNA: TGTGCTCTTGGGGAAAAGGCCTTCCTACACCTAGTTCTCCTTCACACCGATAAACTCATCTTT. It is translated as CALGEKAFLHLVLLHTDKLIF. The chain carries TRDV1 and TRDJ1; TRDD2 matches at 9 bases. The J gene, absent from TCRdb, was called here by matching the DNA to germline. V dropped 2 bases and J dropped 0; count of bases not matched to a gene: 19. The germline V gene has CDR1 TSWWSYY and CDR2 QGS. The CDR3 runs to 21 residues.

This clone was counted many times. This chain uses TRDV1 with TRDJ1; D unclear. No J gene was available from TCRdb, and it was assigned here by a germline match of the DNA. Germline CDR1 TSWWSYY, CDR2 QGS. V was cut by 4 bases and J by 4 bases, with 10 bases left in between. CDR3 size: 13 residues. The CDR3 DNA is TGTGCTCTTGGGGCATCGCCCCACGATAAACTCATCTTT. Translated, it gives CALGASPHDKLIF.

Turning to this clone: Only one base separates this from a far larger clonotype, so it likely reflects a read error. Other nucleotide sequences in the sample specify the same CDR3. The V call is TRDV1, the J call TRDJ1; D is perhaps TRDD2 or TRDD3 (5 bases each). Here the J gene was assigned by germline matching of the DNA, as TCRdb has none. The CDR3 extends over 22 amino acids. The V and J ends lost 8 bases and 0 bases respectively, with 37 bases between them. Germline V gene data show CDR1 as TSWWSYY and CDR2 as QGS. The chain's CDR3 is CALYFPGFFRAGFSHYTDKLIF. The CDR3 DNA reads as TGTGCTCTTTACTTCCCGGGGTTCTTCCGGGCGGGATTCTCTCACTACACCGATAAACTCATCTTT.

This clone was picked up a small number of times. TCRdb shows a much larger clone's protein in place of this DNA's translation, and the two differ at residue 9, likely through a read error; the protein shown is translated from the DNA. The chain recombines TRDV1 with TRDJ1; TRDD3 aligns across 11 bases. Per the germline V gene, CDR1 is TSWWSYY and CDR2 is QGS. V lost 1 base and J lost 2; bases outside the gene matches: 15. The CDR3 is 20 residues long. CDR3 coding DNA: TGTGCTCTTGGGGAACCTCGTGGAACACTGGGGGATAATAGGACCGATAAACTCATCTTT. This gives the protein CALGEPRGTLGDNRTDKLIF.

Remarks on this clone: The likely explanation is a read error, given a far larger clone one base away. The sample contains more than one DNA sequence encoding this CDR3. J is TRDJ1 and V is TRDV1; D is ambiguous. TCRdb supplies no J gene; here it was assigned by aligning the nucleotide sequence to germline. V was trimmed by 0 bases and J by 5 bases, leaving 25 bases between them. The CDR3 totals 19 residues. Germline CDR1 TSWWSYY, CDR2 QGS. CDR3 sequence (DNA): TGTGCTCTTGGGGAACTAGGCTTTCTACGGACCCCTGGTATGGATAAACTCATCTTT. Its translation: CALGELGFLRTPGMDKLIF.

A few counts support this clone. The protein that TCRdb holds for this DNA derives from a much larger clone and differs from the translated DNA at residue 15, which likely indicates a read error; the protein shown here is translated from the DNA. This rearrangement joins TRDV1 to TRDJ1; D might be TRDD3 (10 bases). TCRdb does not report a J gene; here it was assigned by matching the DNA to germline references. The CDR3 contains 22 residues. Germline V lookup: CDR1 TSWWSYY, CDR2 QGS. The germline V and J ends were trimmed by 3 bases and 8 bases, with 40 bases remaining between them. The DNA of the CDR3 is TGTGCTCTTGGGGATCCGAGCCTTCCTACGTACTGGGGGATTGGAATTTCCCCCAAACTCATCTTT. This codes for CALGDPSLPTYWGIGISPKLIF.

The sample holds a few counts of this clone. It is likely a read error: a sequence one base away is far more abundant. Other nucleotide sequences from this sample produce the same CDR3. This chain links TRDV1 with TRDJ1; 9 bases align to TRDD3. The CDR3 covers 15 residues. Germline V CDR1 and CDR2: TSWWSYY, QGS. The CDR3 DNA follows: TGTGCTCTCGGGGTCCCGGGGGATACAGCCGATAAACTCATCTTT. It encodes CALGVPGDTADKLIF.

In this sample, this clone turned up a few times. It differs at one base from a far larger clone, so likely a read error. Other DNA sequences in this sample translate to the same CDR3. The V gene is listed as TRDV1; no J gene was called; TRDD3, the table's D call, lacks a check against the DNA. The CDR3 runs 24 residues. CDR1 is TSWWSYY, CDR2 QGS, per germline. In DNA form, the CDR3 reads TGTGCTCTTGGGGAACTTAGAGTCTTCACCTGGGCAGGATGGGGATACAGGCTCACCGATAAACTCATTTTT. This gives the protein CALGELRVFTWAGWGYRLTDKLIF.

This clone has a count of ten or more. Given a far larger clone just one base away, this is likely a sequencing read error. At the DNA level, this CDR3 is encoded by other sequences in the same sample as well. The chain combines TRDV1 with TRDJ1; D possibly corresponds to TRDD3 (6 bases). In germline, CDR1 is TSWWSYY, CDR2 QGS. The CDR3 length is 18 residues. Trimming removed 2 bases from V and 5 bases from J, with 24 bases in between. For the CDR3, the DNA is TGTGCTCTTGGGGAAAGTCGGGTACGTTTGGGGATTCCAGATAAACTCATCTTT. Protein: CALGESRVRLGIPDKLIF.

This clone was detected a few times. Translating this DNA gives a protein that differs at residue 6 from the TCRdb one, which belongs to a much larger clone; a read error is likely, and the protein shown is this translation. The chain has TRDV1 and TRDJ1; 12 bases are a match to TRDD3. Matching the DNA to germline supplied the J gene, which TCRdb does not give. The CDR3 is made up of 21 amino acids. V gave up 1 base and J gave up 3 bases; unmatched junction bases: 18. The germline V gene has CDR1 TSWWSYY and CDR2 QGS. This chain's CDR3 is CALGEPPSPTGGYPPSDKLIF. CDR3 DNA sequence: TGTGCTCTTGGGGAACCTCCCTCCCCGACTGGGGGATACCCCCCTTCCGATAAACTCATCTTT.

As concerns this clone: The amino acid sequence in TCRdb belongs to a much larger clone and departs from this DNA's translation at residue 11, likely a sequencing read error; the sequence shown is translated from the DNA. The chain is built from TRDV1 and TRDJ1, with D maybe TRDD3 (5 bases). The J gene was missing in TCRdb and was found by matching the end of the DNA to germline. Germline V gene lookup returns CDR1 TSWWSYY and CDR2 QGS. This CDR3 comprises 16 residues. With 1 base removed from V and 8 bases from J, the gap between germline ends came to 20 bases. The CDR3 nucleotides are TGTGCTCTTGGGGAACACAGGTGGCGGGGACCAGGGAAACTCATCTTT. Amino acid sequence: CALGEHRWRGPGKLIF.

This clone has only a few counts. This is likely an artifact of a read error, given a far larger clone one base away. The identical CDR3 is also encoded by other nucleotide sequences in the sample. The V call is TRDV3, the J call TRDJ1, with no clear D. V was clipped by 0 bases and J by 2 bases, with 10 bases between them. The germline V gene has CDR1 TVYSNPD and CDR2 GDNSRS (reference sequence). The CDR3 spans 13 residues. CDR3 protein: CAFSNRCTDKLIF. The CDR3 DNA sequence: TGTGCCTTTAGTAACCGCTGTACCGATAAACTCATCTTT.

About this clone: The TCRdb record carries a much larger clone's protein, which differs from this DNA's translation at residue 11; a read error is the likely cause, and the protein listed here is the DNA translation. J is TRDJ1 and V is TRDV1; a possible D gene is TRDD3 (6 bases). Germline matching of the DNA provided the J gene here, since TCRdb leaves it blank. The germline gives CDR1 TSWWSYY, CDR2 QGS. The CDR3 length is 22 residues. V was trimmed by 1 base and J by 1 base, leaving 31 bases between them. Written as DNA, the CDR3 is TGTGCTCTTGGGGAACGCGCCAACAGGTCCAGCTGGGGCCGATGCTTCACCGATAAACTCATCTTT. It specifies CALGERANRSSWGRCFTDKLIF.

A remark on this clone: The translation of this DNA and the TCRdb protein of a much larger clone differ at residue 16, probably owing to a read error; the protein shown here is translated from the DNA. V is TRDV1 and J is TRDJ1; D assignment may be TRDD2 or TRDD3 (6 bases each). The J gene comes from matching the DNA to germline here; TCRdb lacks it. The CDR3 totals 23 residues. The V and J ends lost 5 bases and 0 bases respectively, with 37 bases between them. Germline values: CDR1 TSWWSYY, CDR2 QGS. The CDR3 region has the DNA TGTGCTCTTGGGTCCTGTGCTCCTACTCCTTGGGATTGGGGGCCACACTACACCGATAAACTCATCTTT. Amino acid sequence: CALGSCAPTPWDWGPHYTDKLIF.

This clone was counted only a few times. This likely traces to a read error, being one base from a far larger clone. This sample includes further DNA sequences coding for the same CDR3. The gene calls are TRDV1 and TRDJ1; 8 nucleotides align to TRDD3. TCRdb records no J gene; here it was assigned by comparing the DNA to germline. The CDR3 runs 19 residues. The V gene end was trimmed by 2 bases and the J gene end by 8 bases; junction bases not matched to a gene: 22. CDR1 is TSWWSYY, CDR2 QGS, per germline. CDR3 sequence reads: CALGEASSPNYWGGYKLIF. DNA of the CDR3: TGTGCTCTTGGGGAAGCATCGAGTCCCAACTACTGGGGGGGCTACAAACTCATCTTT.

By share, this clone counts as medium-sized (0.01 to 0.1%). Other nucleotide sequences in the sample specify the same CDR3. CDR3 DNA sequence: TGTGCTCTTGGGGAATTGGCCTTGCTGGGGGATACAGGACTCATCTTT. Translated, it gives CALGELALLGDTGLIF. The chain carries TRDV1 and TRDJ1; 11 bases line up with TRDD3. V shed 2 bases and J 10 bases; nucleotides not matched to a gene: 12. The germline V gene encodes CDR1 TSWWSYY and CDR2 QGS. The CDR3 loop spans 16 amino acids.

The sample holds many counts of this clone. The gene calls are TRDV1 and TRDJ1; D is undetermined. CDR1 is TSWWSYY and CDR2 is QGS in the germline V gene. V was clipped by 0 bases and J by 1 base, with 15 bases between them. The CDR3 consists of 17 residues. The CDR3 nucleotides read TGTGCTCTTGGGGAACTTAGGGGTCTACCGCTCACCGATAAACTCATCTTT. Translating it yields CALGELRGLPLTDKLIF.

As for this clone: The TCRdb record carries a much larger clone's protein, which differs from this DNA's translation at residue 4; a read error is the likely cause, and the protein listed here is the DNA translation. CDR3 in amino acids: CACNATGGLSSWDTRQMFF. CDR3 DNA: TGTGCCTGTAACGCTACTGGGGGATTGAGCTCCTGGGACACCCGACAGATGTTTTTC. The gene calls are TRDV2 and TRDJ3; 10 bases are shared with TRDD3. TCRdb offers no J gene call, so here the DNA was matched to germline to obtain one. This CDR3 is 19 amino acids long. V gave up 6 bases and J gave up 0 bases; unmatched junction bases: 10. CDR1 is GEAIGNYY, CDR2 EKD, per germline.

The sample holds a few counts of this clone. The protein given by TCRdb reflects a much larger clone and differs at residue 13 from this DNA's translation, likely from a read error; the protein shown is the DNA's translation. CDR3 amino acids: CALGSTYPLGDKRIF. The CDR3 region has the DNA TGTGCTCTTGGGTCCACTTACCCGCTGGGGGATAAACGCATCTTT. The V gene is TRDV1, the J gene TRDJ1; the match to TRDD3 covers 10 bases. CDR1 is TSWWSYY and CDR2 is QGS in the germline V gene. The CDR3 is 15 amino acids.

The sample holds many counts of this clone. This chain joins TRDV1 and TRDJ1, with 11 nucleotides matching TRDD3. The germline CDR1 and CDR2 sequences are TSWWSYY and QGS. CDR3 length equals 21 residues. The junction had 18 bases not matched to a gene; V was cut back by 3 bases and J by 0 bases. The CDR3 reads CALGDPPVRWGIHPYTDKLIF. CDR3 DNA sequence: TGTGCTCTTGGGGATCCGCCCGTCCGCTGGGGGATACATCCGTACACCGATAAACTCATCTTT.

This clone was observed many times. The TCRdb protein, from a much larger clone, departs from this DNA's translation at residue 11, likely by read error; the protein shown derives from the DNA. The chain employs TRDV2 and TRDJ2; 9 positions agree with TRDD3. CDR1 is GEAIGNYY and CDR2 is EKD in the germline V gene. The length of the CDR3 is 13 residues. The CDR3 region is CACDTWGIAQPFF. The CDR3 nucleotides are TGTGCCTGTGACACCTGGGGGATAGCACAACCCTTCTTT.